This T cell receptor (beta chain) was profiled in a study of blood T cell repertoires in COVID-19. The J segment lost 7 bases and the V segment lost 7 bases, leaving 7 bases of the junction unmatched. The length of the CDR3 is 12 residues. The table came from immunoSEQ multiplex PCR; TCRdb's copy has only in-frame clones and leaves some out. In the table there are more than 65,000 clones, about 80% of which are singletons. This TCR was recovered from a human donor in a cohort sampled during active COVID-19. The sequencing sample was made of peripheral blood. The chain has TRBV12-3 or TRBV12-4 and TRBJ2-7, with 7 bases identical to TRBD1. In nucleotides, the CDR3 is TGTGCCAGCACTAACAGGGGTGGTGAGCAGTACTTC. As protein: CASTNRGGEQYF.